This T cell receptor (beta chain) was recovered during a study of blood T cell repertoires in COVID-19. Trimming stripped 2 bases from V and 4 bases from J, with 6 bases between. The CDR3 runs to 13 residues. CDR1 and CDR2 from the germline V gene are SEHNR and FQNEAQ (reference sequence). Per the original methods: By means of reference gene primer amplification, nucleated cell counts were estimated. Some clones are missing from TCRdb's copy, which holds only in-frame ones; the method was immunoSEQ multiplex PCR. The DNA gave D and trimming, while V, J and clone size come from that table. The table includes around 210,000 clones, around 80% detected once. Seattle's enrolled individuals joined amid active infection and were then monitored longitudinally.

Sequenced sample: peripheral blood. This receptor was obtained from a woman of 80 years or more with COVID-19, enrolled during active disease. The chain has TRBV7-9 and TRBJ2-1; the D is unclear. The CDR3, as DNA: TGTGCCAGCAGCTTACGAGGATACAATGAGCAGTTCTTC. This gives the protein CASSLRGYNEQFF.